This TCR beta chain was observed in a study of OX40 agonist ivuxolimab in advanced cancers. Study details: Patients received the agonistic anti-OX40 (CD134) antibody ivuxolimab. Study observations and caveats: Certain nonresponding patients likewise had low normalized T-cell clonal expansion.

The V segment lost 3 bases and the J segment 8 bases; nucleotides outside the gene matches: 8. CDR1 SGDLS and CDR2 YYNGEE come from the germline V gene. The CDR3 length is 14 residues. The protocol was immunoSEQ multiplex PCR, while the TCRdb copy is restricted to in-frame clones and leaves out a portion. The table has tens of thousands of clones, over 70% seen once. Blood got drawn at baseline, again on cycle 4 day 1, and then on cycle 7 day 1. Concerning this clone: What it binds is unknown.

This material consisted of CD4+ or CD8+ T cells sorted from blood, taken in a trial of the OX40 agonist ivuxolimab. The receptor comes from an adult with an advanced solid tumor such as melanoma, head and neck, liver or kidney cancer. The J gene is TRBJ2-4, the V gene TRBV9; 7 bases align to TRBD1. The CDR3 sequence is CASSARQGSDIQYF. The CDR3 DNA sequence: TGTGCCAGCAGCGCCAGACAGGGTTCGGACATTCAGTACTTC.